A single sample gave rise to the 2 T cell receptor beta chains below, sequenced in a study of cytomegalovirus exposure and HLA in healthy donors. The PCR had 60 Vbeta and 13 Jbeta primers. Measured with immunoSEQ multiplex PCR; TCRdb has only the in-frame clones, and not every one. The table includes roughly 130,000 clones, more than 55% detected once. The sample consisted of PBMCs. These receptors originate from a man aged 18 to 35 in good health and CMV-seronegative.

The genes are TRBV25-1 and TRBJ2-7; TRBD2 aligns across 10 bases. The CDR3 loop spans 17 amino acids. The ends lost 9 bases at V and 1 base at J; junction bases unmatched: 15. The V gene's germline CDR1 is MGHDK and CDR2 SYGVNS. The CDR3 region is CARSTLWTSGGSYEQYF. CDR3 in DNA: TGTGCCAGATCGACCTTATGGACTAGCGGTGGTTCCTACGAGCAGTACTTC.

V and J are TRBV7-9 and TRBJ2-2, with 8 bases identical to TRBD2. The germline gives CDR1 SEHNR, CDR2 FQNEAQ (reference sequence). The V segment lost 1 base and the J segment 2 bases; nucleotides outside the gene matches: 6. This CDR3 contains 17 residues. The CDR3 bases are TGTGCCAGCAGCTTAGTGGCGGGGGGCCTTAACACCGGGGAGCTGTTTTTT. It is translated as CASSLVAGGLNTGELFF.